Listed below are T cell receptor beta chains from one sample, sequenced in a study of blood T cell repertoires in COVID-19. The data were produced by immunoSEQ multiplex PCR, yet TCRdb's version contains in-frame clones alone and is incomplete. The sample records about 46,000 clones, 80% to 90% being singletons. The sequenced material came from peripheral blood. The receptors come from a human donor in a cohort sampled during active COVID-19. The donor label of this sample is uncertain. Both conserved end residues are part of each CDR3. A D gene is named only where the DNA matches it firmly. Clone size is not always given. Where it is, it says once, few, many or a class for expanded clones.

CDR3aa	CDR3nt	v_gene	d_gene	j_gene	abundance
CASTLTPNYGYTF	TGTGCCAGCACCTTGACACCTAACTATGGCTACACCTTC	TRBV27	.	TRBJ1-2	.
CASSANGVETQYF	TGTGCCAGCAGTGCTAACGGAGTGGAGACCCAGTACTTC	TRBV12-3/TRBV12-4	.	TRBJ2-5	.
CASSLRTAVLYNEQFF	TGTGCCAGCAGCCTGCGTACGGCGGTTCTTTACAATGAGCAGTTCTTC	TRBV3-1/TRBV3-2	.	TRBJ2-1	.
CASSFRENTEAFF	TGCGCCAGCAGCTTCCGGGAGAACACTGAAGCTTTCTTT	TRBV5-1	.	TRBJ1-1	.
CASSQDGPGQTNYEQFF	TGCGCCAGCAGCCAAGATGGACCGGGACAGACTAATTATGAGCAGTTCTTC	TRBV4-3	TRBD1	TRBJ2-1	.
CASSLEGDYTDTQYF	TGTGCCAGCAGCTTAGAGGGGGACTATACAGATACGCAGTATTTT	TRBV11-1	.	TRBJ2-3	.
CASRGAGMEPQHF	TGTGCCAGCAGGGGGGCAGGGATGGAGCCCCAGCATTTT	TRBV27	.	TRBJ1-5	many
CASSQALRDSEKQYF	TGTGCCAGCAGCCAGGCCCTTCGGGACAGCGAAAAGCAGTACTTC	TRBV3-1/TRBV3-2	TRBD1	TRBJ2-7	.
CASSLTSGRGTDTQYF	TGTGCCAGCAGCTTAACGTCGGGGAGGGGTACAGATACGCAGTATTTT	TRBV7-3	TRBD2	TRBJ2-3	.
CASSSPYEQFF	TGTGCCAGCAGTTCTCCGTATGAGCAGTTCTTC	TRBV28	.	TRBJ2-1	.
CASSFGTSGGGEQFF	TGTGCCAGCAGTTTCGGGACTAGCGGGGGTGGTGAGCAGTTCTTC	TRBV27	TRBD2	TRBJ2-1	.
CASSPSGGAGGYTF	TGTGCCAGCAGCCCCTCTGGTGGGGCCGGAGGCTACACCTTC	TRBV9	.	TRBJ1-2	.
CASSSPGTGNTGELFF	TGTGCCAGCAGCTCCCCCGGGACAGGGAACACCGGGGAGCTGTTTTTT	TRBV7-9	TRBD1	TRBJ2-2	few
CASRPGGLPNNQPQHF	TGTGCCAGCAGGCCAGGGGGTTTACCCAACAATCAGCCCCAGCATTTT	TRBV28	TRBD1	TRBJ1-5	.
CASSYRTGGPTNEKLFF	TGCGCCAGCAGCTATCGGACAGGGGGCCCAACTAATGAAAAACTGTTTTTT	TRBV5-1	TRBD1	TRBJ1-4	.